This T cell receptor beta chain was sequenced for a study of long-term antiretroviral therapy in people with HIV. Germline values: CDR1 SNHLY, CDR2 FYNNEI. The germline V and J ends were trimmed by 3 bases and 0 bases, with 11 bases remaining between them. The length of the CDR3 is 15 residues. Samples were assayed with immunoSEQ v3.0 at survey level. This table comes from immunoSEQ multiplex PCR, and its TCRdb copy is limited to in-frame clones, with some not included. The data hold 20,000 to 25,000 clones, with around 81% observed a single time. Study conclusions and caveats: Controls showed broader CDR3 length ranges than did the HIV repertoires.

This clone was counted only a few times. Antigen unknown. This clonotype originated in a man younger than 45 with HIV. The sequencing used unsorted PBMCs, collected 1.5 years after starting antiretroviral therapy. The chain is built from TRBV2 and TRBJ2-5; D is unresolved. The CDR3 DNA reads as TGTGCCAGCAGTGAGTCTAGTCTCAACCAAGAGACCCAGTACTTC. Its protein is CASSESSLNQETQYF.